This T cell receptor (beta chain) was identified in a study of T cells in Graves' hyperthyroidism and ophthalmopathy. Researchers amplified the TCR beta CDR3 regions from RNA transcripts. HTBI primers were the set used in a first-round RT-PCR of the TCR CDR3. TCRdb re-called the multiplex PCR reads through MiXCR, storing one row per CDR3 protein. The sample holds approximately 740,000 distinct CDR3 sequences, about 14% seen once. This clonotype was detected many times. Deletions cut 0 bases from V and 2 bases from J, with 1 base between. The CDR3 consists of 11 residues. The V gene's germline CDR1 is GTSNPN and CDR2 SVGIG (reference sequence).

The chain employs TRBV30 and TRBJ1-2; D ambiguous. Source material: blood. This receptor was identified in a woman aged 18-35 years with Graves' hyperthyroidism. The CDR3 spells CAWSVNYGYTF. The CDR3 DNA is TGTGCCTGGAGTGTCAACTATGGCTACACCTTC.